The entry below describes one T cell receptor (beta chain). Its antigen is currently unknown. A multiplex PCR was run with 60 Vbeta primers and 13 Jbeta primers. This table comes from immunoSEQ multiplex PCR, and its TCRdb copy is limited to in-frame clones, with some not included. The table has roughly 150,000 clones, around four fifths seen once. The data derive from a study of cytomegalovirus exposure and HLA in healthy donors. Whole-study results and caveats: There were a few CMV-associated chains whose specificity for CMV antigens was confirmed in vitro.

V lost 7 bases and J lost 2; bases outside the gene matches: 5. Looked up from germline, CDR1 is MNHNY and CDR2 is SVGAGI (reference sequence). The length of the CDR3 is 13 residues. The sequence derives from a boy aged 2 to 10 in good health and CMV-seronegative. The J gene is TRBJ2-7, the V gene TRBV6-6; the match to TRBD1 covers 7 bases. Sequencing input: PBMCs. The CDR3 coding sequence is TGTGCCAGCAATCTCGACAGGGCCTACGAGCAGTACTTC. Encoded protein: CASNLDRAYEQYF.